The 27 T cell receptor beta chains reported below all come from one sample, sequenced in a study of early T cells in non-severe SARS-CoV-2 infection. TCRdb redid the calling of the 5' RACE reads with MiXCR, one entry per CDR3 protein. Of around 30,000 distinct CDR3 sequences in the sample, 4% to 4.5% are singletons; the top ten hold 4.4%. The sample consisted of whole blood. These receptors were obtained from an adult who was a healthcare worker with PCR-confirmed SARS-CoV-2 infection or an uninfected control (not recorded which).

In its sample, this clonotype was seen many times. Written as DNA, the CDR3 is TGTGCCAGCAGCCAAGGAGTTTGGCAAAATACGCAGTATTTT. Translated, it gives CASSQGVWQNTQYF. The chain uses TRBV3-1 and TRBJ2-3; D is ambiguous. CDR1 is LGHDT and CDR2 is YNNKEL in the germline V gene (reference sequence). The CDR3 sequence is 14 residues long. Trimming pared 1 base from V and 7 bases from J, leaving 12 bases between.

In its sample, this clonotype was seen a few times. This chain joins TRBV28 and TRBJ2-3; 8 nucleotides line up with TRBD1. This CDR3 spans 19 amino acids. CDR1 and CDR2 from the germline V gene are MDHEN and SYDVKM. The J segment lost 5 bases and the V segment lost 5 bases, leaving 21 bases of the junction unmatched. CDR3 in amino acids: CASSLIAITGTGFGDTQYF. As DNA, the CDR3 is TGTGCCAGCAGTCTTATTGCCATCACCGGGACAGGATTTGGAGATACGCAGTATTTT. Together with reference TRBV28 and TRBJ2-3, the CDR3 gives the full variable domain: DVKVTQSSRYLVKRTGEKVFLECVQDMDHENMFWYRQDPGLGLRLIYFSYDVKMKEKGDIPEGYSVSREKKERFSLILESASTNQTSMYLCASSLIAITGTGFGDTQYFGPGTRLTVL.

This clonotype was counted at least ten times. V and J are TRBV11-2 and TRBJ1-5; the D is unclear. This CDR3 has 17 residues. Germline V gene data show CDR1 as SGHAT and CDR2 as FQNNGV. Trimming shortened V by 1 base and J by 5 bases, and 18 bases separated the two germline ends. The CDR3 here is CASSLAGQLHFHQPQHF. The CDR3, as DNA: TGTGCCAGCAGCTTAGCCGGGCAGCTTCACTTTCATCAGCCCCAGCATTTT.

V is TRBV7-9 and J is TRBJ2-3; D may match TRBD1 or TRBD2 (6 bases each). With 5 bases removed from V and 1 base from J, the gap between germline ends came to 16 bases. The CDR3 length is 16 residues. CDR1 SEHNR and CDR2 FQNEAQ come from the germline V gene (reference sequence). In DNA, the CDR3 is TGTGCCAGCAGCGCCCCTTCGGGGGCCGGCACAGATACGCAGTATTTT. It is translated as CASSAPSGAGTDTQYF.

This clonotype was found a few times. Here the CDR3 reads CSGYGTGELFF. The CDR3 DNA reads TGCAGCGGCTACGGCACCGGGGAGCTGTTTTTT. The chain employs TRBV29-1 and TRBJ2-2; no reliable D call. Trimming took off 7 bases at V and 4 bases at J, with 7 bases between the two ends. The CDR3 covers 11 residues. Per germline, CDR1 SQVTM and CDR2 ANQGSEA.

This clonotype was detected many times. This rearrangement joins TRBV7-3 to TRBJ2-2; 9 nucleotides agree with TRBD2. Germline CDR1 and CDR2: SGHTA and FQGTGA. The CDR3 consists of 15 residues. After removal of 5 bases from V and 8 bases from J, the junction contained 9 bases not matched to a gene. CDR3 in DNA: TGTGCCAGCAGCGTTAGCGGGAGCTGGGCGGGGGAGCTGTTTTTT. Its translation is CASSVSGSWAGELFF.

This clonotype was seen at least ten times. The chain recombines TRBV19 with TRBJ2-5, with D possibly TRBD2 on 5 matching bases. CDR1 is LNHDA and CDR2 is SQIVND in the germline V gene (reference sequence). Trimming pared 7 bases from V and 5 bases from J, leaving 17 bases between. This CDR3 is 14 amino acids long. The CDR3 DNA follows: TGTGCCAGTAACTCTGGACTGGCCGGCGAGACCCAGTACTTC. Translated, it gives CASNSGLAGETQYF.

This clonotype was seen at least ten times. V gene TRBV3-1 combines with J gene TRBJ2-1, with TRBD2 identical over 8 bases. Losses at the gene ends were 0 bases for V and 1 base for J; bases not matched to a gene: 2. In germline, CDR1 is LGHDT, CDR2 YNNKEL (reference sequence). The CDR3 is made up of 16 amino acids. CDR3 DNA: TGTGCCAGCAGCCAAGAAGGGACTAGATCCTACAATGAGCAGTTCTTC. It encodes CASSQEGTRSYNEQFF.

This clonotype was recorded many times. The chain carries TRBV7-9 and TRBJ1-1, with 7 positions matching TRBD1. V was clipped by 7 bases and J by 3 bases; unmatched bases: 8. The CDR3 totals 14 residues. Germline-derived CDR1 and CDR2 are SEHNR and FQNEAQ (reference sequence). CDR3 loop: CASTPQGTYTEAFF. CDR3 DNA: TGTGCCAGCACCCCACAGGGGACATACACTGAAGCTTTCTTT.

This clonotype was observed many times. The J gene is TRBJ2-4, the V gene TRBV27; TRBD2 is a possible D gene (5 bases). This CDR3 spans 15 amino acids. V was clipped by 5 bases and J by 3 bases, with 14 bases between them. Looked up from germline, CDR1 is MNHEY and CDR2 is SMNVEV (reference sequence). CDR3 loop: CASSRQTGFKNIQYF. The CDR3 nucleotides read TGTGCCAGCAGTCGCCAGACGGGATTCAAAAACATTCAGTACTTC.

Judged by abundance, this clonotype is medium-sized (0.01 to 0.1%). The chain recombines TRBV4-2 with TRBJ2-3, with 11 bases identical to TRBD2. Germline V gene lookup returns CDR1 LGHNA and CDR2 YNFKEQ. The CDR3 extends over 16 amino acids. With V trimmed by 4 bases and J by 1 base, 4 bases remained unmatched. CDR3 nucleotides: TGTGCCAGCAGCCCAGAGGGACTAGCGGGCACAGATACGCAGTATTTT. It specifies CASSPEGLAGTDTQYF.

This clonotype was seen repeatedly, ten times or more. The CDR3 protein is CASSIVPAGVLEQYF. The CDR3 DNA is TGTGCCAGTAGTATAGTCCCAGCGGGAGTGTTGGAGCAGTACTTC. The chain combines TRBV19 with TRBJ2-7, with TRBD2 matching 8 bases. Trimming took 1 base from V and 7 from J; bases not matched to a gene: 9. The CDR3 has 15 residues. The germline CDR1 and CDR2 sequences are LNHDA and SQIVND (reference sequence).

This clonotype was counted at least ten times. The chain employs TRBV20-1 and TRBJ2-3, with D possibly being TRBD1 or TRBD2 (5 bases each). The CDR3 sequence is 15 residues long. Trimming cost V 4 bases and J 0 bases, with 14 bases left between them. CDR1 and CDR2 from the germline V gene are DFQATT and SNEGSKA (reference sequence). The CDR3 DNA follows: TGCAGTGCTACCAGGGACGGCTCTAGCACAGATACGCAGTATTTT. Amino acids: CSATRDGSSTDTQYF.

In its sample, this clonotype was seen many times. V and J are TRBV7-6 and TRBJ2-1; D perhaps matches TRBD1 (5 bases). CDR1 is SGHVS and CDR2 is FNYEAQ in the germline V gene. This CDR3 is 15 amino acids long. V was pared by 1 base and J by 8 bases, with 15 bases between. The CDR3 sequence is CASSLGTGVRHEQFF. The CDR3 nucleotides read TGTGCCAGCAGCTTAGGTACAGGCGTCCGCCATGAGCAGTTCTTC.

This clonotype appeared many times. The chain couples TRBV15 to TRBJ2-5, with 7 bases that match TRBD2. After removal of 3 bases from V and 2 bases from J, the junction contained 6 bases not matched to a gene. Germline CDR1 is LNHNV and CDR2 is YYDKDF (reference sequence). The CDR3 loop spans 15 amino acids. The CDR3 coding sequence is TGTGCCACCAGCAGGGGAGGGGCGGAACAAGAGACCCAGTACTTC. This encodes CATSRGGAEQETQYF.

This clonotype was recorded at least ten times. The chain links TRBV5-6 to TRBJ2-1, with no clear D. Germline V gene data show CDR1 as SGHDT and CDR2 as YYEEEE. The ends were cut back, 2 bases at V and 8 bases at J, with 5 bases in the middle. The CDR3 covers 11 residues. In DNA form, the CDR3 reads TGTGCCAGCAGCTTCTCCGATGAGCAGTTCTTC. Encoded protein: CASSFSDEQFF.

This clonotype has a count of ten or more. The rearrangement uses TRBV18 and TRBJ1-4; tentatively, D is TRBD1 (5 bases). The CDR3 length is 17 residues. Per the germline V gene, CDR1 is KGHSH and CDR2 is LQKENI. V was clipped by 0 bases and J by 0 bases, with 11 bases between them. The CDR3 region is CASSPPAGRSTNEKLFF. The CDR3 coding sequence is TGTGCCAGCTCACCACCCGCGGGACGGTCAACTAATGAAAAACTGTTTTTT.

The V and J genes are TRBV24-1 and TRBJ2-5; D gene ambiguous. Germline values: CDR1 KGHDR, CDR2 SFDVKD. Trimming took off 5 bases at V and 4 bases at J, with 10 bases between the two ends. CDR3 length: 13 amino acids. The CDR3 loop reads CATSVGQGETQYF. The CDR3 region has the DNA TGTGCCACCAGTGTCGGGCAAGGAGAGACCCAGTACTTC.

This clonotype showed up many times. The genes are TRBV12-3 or TRBV12-4 and TRBJ2-1, with TRBD2 identical over 12 bases. Losses at the gene ends were 5 bases for V and 5 bases for J; bases not matched to a gene: 4. The CDR3 loop spans 15 amino acids. CDR3 loop: CASSGTSGFHNEQFF. CDR3 DNA sequence: TGTGCCAGCAGTGGGACTAGCGGGTTCCACAATGAGCAGTTCTTC.

For this clonotype: A much larger clone differs by one base, so this may be a read error. V is TRBV28 and J is TRBJ2-7; TRBD1 aligns across 8 bases. This CDR3 region has 13 residues. Germline values: CDR1 MDHEN, CDR2 SYDVKM. CDR3 protein: CTSRTGGYDEQYF. The CDR3 bases are TGTACCAGCAGAACAGGGGGATATGACGAGCAGTACTTC. Based on the CDR3 plus reference TRBV28 and TRBJ2-7, the full variable domain is DVKVTQSSRYLVKRTGEKVFLECVQDMDHENMFWYRQDPGLGLRLIYFSYDVKMKEKGDIPEGYSVSREKKERFSLILESASTNQTSMYLCTSRTGGYDEQYFGPGTRLTVT.

This clonotype was observed at least ten times. V usage is TRBV6-1 and J usage is TRBJ1-4, with a possible D match to TRBD1 (5 bases). The CDR3 has 14 residues. In germline, CDR1 is MNHNS, CDR2 SASEGT. V was pared by 5 bases and J by 4 bases, with 11 bases between. The CDR3 region is CASSRDGNNEKLFF. The DNA of the CDR3 is TGTGCCAGCAGTCGGGACGGCAATAATGAAAAACTGTTTTTT.

This clonotype was seen repeatedly, ten times or more. The V and J genes are TRBV7-8 and TRBJ2-7; tentatively, D is TRBD1 (5 bases). CDR3 length equals 13 residues. From germline, CDR1 is SGHVS and CDR2 FQNEAQ. V lost 3 bases and J 5 bases, leaving 11 bases between the germline ends. In DNA, the CDR3 is TGTGCCAGCAGCTTTGCAGGGCGGAACGAGCAGTACTTC. Translation gives CASSFAGRNEQYF.

This clonotype was detected ten times or more. V and J are TRBV7-2 and TRBJ2-3; no clear D. There are 12 residues in the CDR3. Trimming removed 2 bases at V and 4 bases at J, with 4 bases between. Per the germline V gene, CDR1 is SGHTA and CDR2 is FQGNSA. The CDR3 here is CASSLSADTQYF. In DNA form, the CDR3 reads TGTGCCAGCAGCTTATCCGCAGATACGCAGTATTTT.

There are many counts of this clonotype. The chain links TRBV20-1 to TRBJ2-7; 13 nucleotides match TRBD2. The CDR3 is 14 residues long. The germline gives CDR1 DFQATT, CDR2 SNEGSKA (reference sequence). Trimming removed 5 bases from V and 5 bases from J; junction bases left unmatched: 6. The CDR3 is CSACGLAGVHEQYF. The CDR3 nucleotides read TGCAGTGCTTGCGGACTAGCGGGAGTTCACGAGCAGTACTTC.

This clonotype has only a few counts. The chain couples TRBV6-6 to TRBJ2-3; tentatively, D is TRBD1 (5 bases). Looked up from germline, CDR1 is MNHNY and CDR2 is SVGAGI (reference sequence). The CDR3 has 12 amino acids. The V end was cut by 8 bases, the J end by 2 bases, with 8 bases between. CDR3 sequence reads: CASWGSTDTQYF. As DNA, the CDR3 is TGTGCCAGCTGGGGCTCCACAGATACGCAGTATTTT.

This clonotype has at least ten counts. V and J are TRBV7-6 and TRBJ2-3; possibly TRBD2 for D (5 bases). This CDR3 contains 14 residues. CDR1 and CDR2 (germline): SGHVS, FNYEAQ. The V end lost 3 bases, the J end lost 5 bases, and 12 bases lay between the germline ends. CDR3 nucleotides: TGTGCCAGCAGCTTGGCAGGAGGTGGAGATACGCAGTATTTT. Translation: CASSLAGGGDTQYF.

This clonotype was recorded many times. The chain carries TRBV20-1 and TRBJ1-5; no definite D call. This CDR3 has 17 amino acids. Trimming shortened V by 3 bases and J by 0 bases, and 18 bases separated the two germline ends. Germline loops: CDR1 DFQATT, CDR2 SNEGSKA (reference sequence). CDR3 nucleotides: TGCAGTGCTAGGGACCTCCTGGCGGTTTATAGCAATCAGCCCCAGCATTTT. The encoded protein is CSARDLLAVYSNQPQHF.